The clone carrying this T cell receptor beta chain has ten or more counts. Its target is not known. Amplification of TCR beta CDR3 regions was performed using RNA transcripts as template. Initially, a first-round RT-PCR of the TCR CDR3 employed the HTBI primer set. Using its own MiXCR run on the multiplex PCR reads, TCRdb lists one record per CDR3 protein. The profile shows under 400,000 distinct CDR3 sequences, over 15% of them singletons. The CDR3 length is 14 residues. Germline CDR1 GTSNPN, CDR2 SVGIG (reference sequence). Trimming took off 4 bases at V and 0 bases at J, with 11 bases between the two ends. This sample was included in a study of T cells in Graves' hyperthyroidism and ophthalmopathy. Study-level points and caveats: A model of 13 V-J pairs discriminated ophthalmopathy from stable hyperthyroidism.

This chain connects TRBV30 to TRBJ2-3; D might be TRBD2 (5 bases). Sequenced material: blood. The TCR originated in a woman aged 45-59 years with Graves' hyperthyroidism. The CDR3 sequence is CAWNQRSSTDTQYF. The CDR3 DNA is TGTGCCTGGAATCAGCGGTCTAGCACAGATACGCAGTATTTT.